This T cell receptor (beta chain) comes out of a study of patients and donors after allogeneic stem cell transplantation. The germline V gene encodes CDR1 SGDLS and CDR2 YYNGEE. The CDR3 is 18 amino acids. Trimming at V came to 3 bases and at J to 1 base, leaving 5 bases not matched to a gene. TCRdb re-derived calls from the RT-PCR reads in MiXCR, one entry per CDR3 protein. The data show under 200,000 distinct CDR3 sequences, with about 29% seen just once and around 3% held by the top ten. This clonotype occurred a few times. This receptor was taken from a human donor who was either an allogeneic HSCT recipient or a stem cell or donor lymphocyte infusion donor (not recorded which). It is not recorded whose cells these are; they may come from a transplant donor. The specimen sequenced was blood, either unsorted or a sorted T cell fraction (not recorded which). The chain links TRBV9 to TRBJ2-1; 15 bases align to TRBD2. CDR3 residues: CASSARTSGRDSYNEQFF. Here the CDR3 DNA reads TGTGCCAGCAGCGCCCGGACTAGCGGGAGGGATTCCTACAATGAGCAGTTCTTC.